This passage covers 5 T cell receptor beta chains from one sample sequenced in a study of T-cell memory formation after mild COVID-19. TCRdb reanalysed the 5' RACE reads using MiXCR and keeps one entry per CDR3 protein. Of nearly 200,000 distinct CDR3 sequences in the sample, around 20% are singletons; the top ten hold 2.4%. The sequenced sample consisted of PBMCs or a T cell subset sorted from them (not recorded which). These receptors were taken from an adult woman who had mild COVID-19 (a few samples of this study predate the infection). Cell type and time point are not known.

This clonotype was seen repeatedly, ten times or more. This sequence joins TRBV6-5 and TRBJ2-4, with TRBD1 matching 8 bases. CDR1 is MNHEY, CDR2 SVGAGI, per germline. The trim removed 5 bases at V and 7 bases at J, leaving 7 bases unmatched. The CDR3 covers 14 residues. The CDR3 region has the DNA TGTGCCAGCAGTCCCAGGGGGCGTGTGAACATTCAGTACTTC. Residues: CASSPRGRVNIQYF.

The chain joins TRBV7-8 to TRBJ2-1, with D unclear. CDR3 length: 10 amino acids. Trimming removed 1 base from V and 9 bases from J, with 1 base in between. Germline CDR1 and CDR2: SGHVS and FQNEAQ. CDR3 residues: CASSLVEQFF. The CDR3 DNA follows: TGTGCCAGCAGCTTAGTTGAGCAGTTCTTC.

V is TRBV19 and J is TRBJ1-1; 7 nucleotides match TRBD1. With V trimmed by 8 bases and J by 2 bases, 11 bases remained unmatched. CDR3 length: 15 residues. Germline V CDR1 and CDR2: LNHDA, SQIVND (reference sequence). CDR3 amino acids: CASQTGASTNTEAFF. The CDR3 coding sequence is TGTGCCAGTCAAACAGGGGCGTCAACAAACACTGAAGCTTTCTTT.

This chain connects TRBV6-1 to TRBJ2-3, with D perhaps TRBD1 (6 bases). The CDR3 runs to 19 residues. The V and J ends lost 4 bases and 0 bases respectively, with 23 bases between them. CDR1 and CDR2 from the germline V gene are MNHNS and SASEGT. The CDR3 DNA follows: TGTGCCAGCAGTGCCGGGACATCCCAACACCCATCAAGCACAGATACGCAGTATTTT. This gives the protein CASSAGTSQHPSSTDTQYF.

This chain links TRBV12-3 or TRBV12-4 with TRBJ1-6; no clear D. The CDR3 has 13 residues. The V end was cut by 3 bases, the J end by 5 bases, with 5 bases between. CDR3 coding DNA: TGTGCCAGCAGTTTTCCAGATAATTCACCCCTCCACTTT. Translating it yields CASSFPDNSPLHF.